This T cell receptor beta chain originates from a study of blood T cell repertoires in COVID-19. Study-level information: Sites in the United States, Italy and Spain provided acute and convalescent COVID-19 samples. Sources were T cells, B-cell-depleted T cells, or PBMCs; the material itself was cDNA or gDNA.

Per the authors' pipeline: Reference gene primer amplification gave nucleated cell count estimates. This table comes from immunoSEQ multiplex PCR, and its TCRdb copy is limited to in-frame clones, with some not included. V and J calls and clone size are copied from that table; D and trimming were computed from the DNA. The repertoire holds tens of thousands of clones, with 85% to 90% as singletons. The CDR3 spans 13 residues. Trimming pared 1 base from V and 7 bases from J, leaving 10 bases between. Germline lookup yields CDR1 SGHAT and CDR2 FQNNGV. This clone showed up just once. This sequence was found in a man aged 55 to 70 with acute or convalescent COVID-19. V gene TRBV11-2 combines with J gene TRBJ1-1, with a possible D match to TRBD1 (5 bases). Sequencing was performed on peripheral blood. CDR3 loop: CASSLGTPNEAFF. CDR3 in DNA: TGTGCCAGCAGCTTAGGGACACCTAATGAAGCTTTCTTT.